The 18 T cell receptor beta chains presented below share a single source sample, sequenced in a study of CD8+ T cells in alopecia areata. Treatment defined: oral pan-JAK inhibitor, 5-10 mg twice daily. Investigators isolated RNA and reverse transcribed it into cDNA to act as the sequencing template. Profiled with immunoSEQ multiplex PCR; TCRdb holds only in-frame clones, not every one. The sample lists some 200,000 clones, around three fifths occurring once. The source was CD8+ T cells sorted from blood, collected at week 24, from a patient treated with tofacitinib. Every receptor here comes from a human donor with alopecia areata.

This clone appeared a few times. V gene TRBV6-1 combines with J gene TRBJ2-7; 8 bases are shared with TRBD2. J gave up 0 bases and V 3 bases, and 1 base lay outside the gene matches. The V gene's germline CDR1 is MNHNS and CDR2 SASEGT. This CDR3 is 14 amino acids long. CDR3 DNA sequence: TGTGCCAGCAGTGAGCGGGGGGCCTCCTACGAGCAGTACTTC. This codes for CASSERGASYEQYF.

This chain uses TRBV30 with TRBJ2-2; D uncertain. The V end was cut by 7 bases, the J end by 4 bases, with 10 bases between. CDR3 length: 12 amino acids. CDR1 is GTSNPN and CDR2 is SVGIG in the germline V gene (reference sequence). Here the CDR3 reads CASEFVTGELFF. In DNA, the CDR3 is TGTGCCTCGGAGTTTGTCACCGGGGAGCTGTTTTTT.

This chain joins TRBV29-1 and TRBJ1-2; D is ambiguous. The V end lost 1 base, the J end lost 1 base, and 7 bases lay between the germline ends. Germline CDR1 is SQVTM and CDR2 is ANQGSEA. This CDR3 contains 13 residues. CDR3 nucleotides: TGCAGCGTTGAAGTCGTGCGTAACTATGGCTACACCTTC. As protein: CSVEVVRNYGYTF.

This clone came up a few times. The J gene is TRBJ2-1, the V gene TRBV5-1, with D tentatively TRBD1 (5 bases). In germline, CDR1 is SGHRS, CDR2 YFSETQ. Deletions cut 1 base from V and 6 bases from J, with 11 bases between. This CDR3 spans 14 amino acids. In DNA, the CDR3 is TGCGCCAGCAGCTTGCGTGGGGCGAGCAATGAGCAGTTCTTC. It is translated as CASSLRGASNEQFF.

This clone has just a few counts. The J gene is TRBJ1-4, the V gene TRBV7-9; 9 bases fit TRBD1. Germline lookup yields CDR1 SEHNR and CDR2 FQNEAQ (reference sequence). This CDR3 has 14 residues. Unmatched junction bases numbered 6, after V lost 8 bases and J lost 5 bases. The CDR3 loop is CASGGQGSNEKLFF. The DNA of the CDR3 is TGTGCCAGCGGGGGACAGGGATCCAATGAAAAACTGTTTTTT.

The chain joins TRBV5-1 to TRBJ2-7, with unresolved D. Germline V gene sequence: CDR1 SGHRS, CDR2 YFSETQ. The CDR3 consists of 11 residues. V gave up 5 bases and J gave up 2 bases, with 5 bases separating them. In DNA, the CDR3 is TGCGCCAGCAGAGAGACCTACGAGCAGTACTTC. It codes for CASRETYEQYF. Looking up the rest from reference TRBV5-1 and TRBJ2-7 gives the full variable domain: KAGVTQTPRYLIKTRGQQVTLSCSPISGHRSVSWYQQTPGQGLQFLFEYFSETQRNKGNFPGRFSGRQFSNSRSEMNVSTLELGDSALYLCASRETYEQYFGPGTRLTVT.

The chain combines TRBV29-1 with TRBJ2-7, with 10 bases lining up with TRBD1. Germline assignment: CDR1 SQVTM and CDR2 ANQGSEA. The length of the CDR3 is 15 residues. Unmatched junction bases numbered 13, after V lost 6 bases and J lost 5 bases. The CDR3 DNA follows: TGCAGCGTAGAGGGGACAGGGGCCTCCGGGGACGAGCAGTACTTC. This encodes CSVEGTGASGDEQYF.

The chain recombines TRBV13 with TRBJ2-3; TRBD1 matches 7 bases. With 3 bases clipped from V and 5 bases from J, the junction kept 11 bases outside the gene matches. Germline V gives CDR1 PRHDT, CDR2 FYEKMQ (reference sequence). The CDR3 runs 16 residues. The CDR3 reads CASSFGNRQGLDTQYF. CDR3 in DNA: TGTGCCAGCAGCTTCGGAAACCGACAGGGTCTAGATACGCAGTATTTT.

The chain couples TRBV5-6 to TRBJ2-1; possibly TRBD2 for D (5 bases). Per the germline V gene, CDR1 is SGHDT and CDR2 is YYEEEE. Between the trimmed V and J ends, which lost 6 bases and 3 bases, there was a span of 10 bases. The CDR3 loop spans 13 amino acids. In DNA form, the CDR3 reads TGTGCCAGCAAAGAGGGCAGCTACAATGAGCAGTTCTTC. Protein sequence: CASKEGSYNEQFF.

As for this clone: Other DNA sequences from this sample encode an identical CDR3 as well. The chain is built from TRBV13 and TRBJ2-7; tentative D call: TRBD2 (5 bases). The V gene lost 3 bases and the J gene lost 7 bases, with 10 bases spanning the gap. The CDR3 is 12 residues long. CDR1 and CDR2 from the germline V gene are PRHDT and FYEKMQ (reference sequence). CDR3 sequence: CASSLGRGEQYF. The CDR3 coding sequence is TGTGCCAGCAGCTTGGGCAGAGGGGAGCAGTACTTC. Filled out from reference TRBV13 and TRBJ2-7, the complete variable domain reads AAGVIQSPRHLIKEKRETATLKCYPIPRHDTVYWYQQGPGQDPQFLISFYEKMQSDKGSIPDRFSAQQFSDYHSELNMSSLELGDSALYFCASSLGRGEQYFGPGTRLTVT.

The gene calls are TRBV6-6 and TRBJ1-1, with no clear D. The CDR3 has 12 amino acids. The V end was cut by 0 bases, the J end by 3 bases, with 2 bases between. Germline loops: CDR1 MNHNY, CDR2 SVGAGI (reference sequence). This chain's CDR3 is CASSYSDTEAFF. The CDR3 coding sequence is TGTGCCAGCAGTTACTCAGACACTGAAGCTTTCTTT.

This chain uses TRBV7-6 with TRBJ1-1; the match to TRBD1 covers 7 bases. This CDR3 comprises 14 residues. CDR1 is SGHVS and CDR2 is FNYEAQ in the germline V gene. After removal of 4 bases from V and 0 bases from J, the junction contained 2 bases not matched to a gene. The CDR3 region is CASSSDRLNTEAFF. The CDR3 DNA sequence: TGTGCCAGCAGCTCGGACAGGTTGAACACTGAAGCTTTCTTT.

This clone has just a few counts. The CDR3: CASSLAEVGPYEQYF. Written as DNA, the CDR3 is TGCGCCAGCAGCTTAGCGGAAGTTGGACCCTACGAGCAGTACTTC. This chain connects TRBV5-1 to TRBJ2-7; D possibly corresponds to TRBD2 (5 bases). The CDR3 runs to 15 residues. The germline V gene has CDR1 SGHRS and CDR2 YFSETQ. Between the trimmed V and J ends, which lost 2 bases and 2 bases, there was a span of 14 bases.

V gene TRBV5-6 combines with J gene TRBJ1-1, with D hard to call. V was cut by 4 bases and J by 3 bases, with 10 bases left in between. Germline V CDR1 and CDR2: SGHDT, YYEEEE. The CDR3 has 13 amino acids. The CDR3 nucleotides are TGTGCCAGCAGCGATAATTGGGACACTGAAGCTTTCTTT. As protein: CASSDNWDTEAFF. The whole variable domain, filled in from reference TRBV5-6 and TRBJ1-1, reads DAGVTQSPTHLIKTRGQQVTLRCSPKSGHDTVSWYQQALGQGPQFIFQYYEEEERQRGNFPDRFSGHQFPNYSSELNVNALLLGDSALYLCASSDNWDTEAFFGQGTRLTVV.

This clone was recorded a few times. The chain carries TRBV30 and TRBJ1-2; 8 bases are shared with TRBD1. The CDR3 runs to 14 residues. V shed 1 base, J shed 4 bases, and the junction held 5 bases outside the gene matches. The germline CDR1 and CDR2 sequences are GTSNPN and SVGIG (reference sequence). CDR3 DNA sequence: TGTGCCTGGAGTGGCGACAGGGGATTCTATGGCTACACCTTC. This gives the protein CAWSGDRGFYGYTF.

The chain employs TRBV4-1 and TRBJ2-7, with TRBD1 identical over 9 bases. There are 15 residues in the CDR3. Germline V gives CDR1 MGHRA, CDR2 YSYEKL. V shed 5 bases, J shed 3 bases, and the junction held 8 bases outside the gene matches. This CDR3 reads CASSWGDREVYEQYF. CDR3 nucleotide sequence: TGCGCCAGCAGCTGGGGGGACAGGGAGGTCTACGAGCAGTACTTC.

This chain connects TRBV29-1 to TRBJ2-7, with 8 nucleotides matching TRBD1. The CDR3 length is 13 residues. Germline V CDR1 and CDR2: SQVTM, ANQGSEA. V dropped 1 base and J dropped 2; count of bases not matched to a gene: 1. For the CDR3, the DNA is TGCAGCGTTGAAGGACAGGGGACCTACGAGCAGTACTTC. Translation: CSVEGQGTYEQYF.

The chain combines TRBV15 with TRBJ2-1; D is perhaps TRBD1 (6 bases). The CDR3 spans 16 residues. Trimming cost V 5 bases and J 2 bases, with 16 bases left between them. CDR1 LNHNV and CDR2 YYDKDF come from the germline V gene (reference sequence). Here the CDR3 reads CATSSSRGLPYNEQFF. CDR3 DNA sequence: TGTGCCACCAGCTCCTCGAGGGGGTTACCCTACAATGAGCAGTTCTTC.